Each of the 22 T cell receptor beta chains below was sequenced from the same sample in a study of graft-versus-host responses after intestinal transplantation (dated by TCRdb to about 2021). Their specific antigens are unknown. The receptor library was made with the immunoSEQ multiplex PCR assay. Entries here come from immuneACCESS through TCRdb and include only in-frame sequences with V and J called. Some clones fail to appear in such tables; in the studies checked, an unresolved V gene covers under half of the shortfall, and the cause of the remainder is unknown. Within this sample are some 110,000 clones, with about 92% of them counted one time only. Under 1.5% of the sample comes from the top ten. The sample's time point label is to be understood as: cells obtained before transplantation from donor or recipient. Sample: unstimulated CD8+ T cells sorted from spleen or lymph node cells, taken before transplant. The receptors derive from a human donor who was the organ donor for an intestinal transplant.

This clone was seen just once. This chain uses TRBV2 with TRBJ1-4; maybe TRBD1 (5 bases). With 5 bases removed from V and 2 bases from J, the gap between germline ends came to 9 bases. The V gene's germline CDR1 is SNHLY and CDR2 FYNNEI. The CDR3 is 14 residues long. The chain's CDR3 is CASSPGTTNEKLFF. The CDR3 nucleotides read TGTGCCAGCAGTCCCGGGACGACTAATGAAAAACTGTTTTTT. Full variable domain (missing parts from reference TRBV2 and TRBJ1-4): EPEVTQTPSHQVTQMGQEVILRCVPISNHLYFYWYRQILGQKVEFLVSFYNNEISEKSEIFDDQFSVERPDGSNFTLKIRSTKLEDSAMYFCASSPGTTNEKLFFGSGTQLSVL.

This clone came up once. The chain carries TRBV19 and TRBJ1-1; weak D call: TRBD1 (6 bases). CDR1 and CDR2 (germline): LNHDA, SQIVND (reference sequence). The CDR3 extends over 14 amino acids. Trimming took 2 bases from V and 4 from J, leaving 11 bases between them. The CDR3 sequence: CASSIFQGPTEAFF. As DNA, the CDR3 is TGTGCCAGTAGTATATTCCAGGGGCCCACTGAAGCTTTCTTT. The whole variable domain, filled in from reference TRBV19 and TRBJ1-1, reads DGGITQSPKYLFRKEGQNVTLSCEQNLNHDAMYWYRQDPGQGLRLIYYSQIVNDFQKGDIAEGYSVSREKKESFPLTVTSAQKNPTAFYLCASSIFQGPTEAFFGQGTRLTVV.

The V and J genes are TRBV27 and TRBJ2-7; TRBD2 agrees at 13 bases. Unmatched junction bases numbered 11, after V lost 8 bases and J lost 4 bases. This CDR3 region has 16 residues. Germline-derived CDR1 and CDR2 are MNHEY and SMNVEV (reference sequence). The chain's CDR3 is CASGPLGLAGVYEQYF. The DNA for the CDR3 is TGTGCCAGCGGCCCGCTAGGACTAGCGGGAGTTTACGAGCAGTACTTC.

The CDR3, as DNA: TGTGCCTGGTCAGGGGGCCTTACAGATACGCAGTATTTT. Translating gives CAWSGGLTDTQYF. The chain recombines TRBV30 with TRBJ2-3; 8 bases are a match to TRBD1. Unmatched junction bases numbered 4, after V lost 5 bases and J lost 3 bases. CDR1 and CDR2 from the germline V gene are GTSNPN and SVGIG (reference sequence). This CDR3 has 13 residues.

V is TRBV28 and J is TRBJ2-1; D may be TRBD2 (5 bases). Germline-derived CDR1 and CDR2 are MDHEN and SYDVKM. V dropped 2 bases and J dropped 5 bases, with 13 bases sitting between them. The CDR3 is 15 amino acids. This CDR3 is CASSLEGRYDNEQFF. As DNA, the CDR3 is TGTGCCAGCAGTTTAGAGGGCAGGTACGACAATGAGCAGTTCTTC.

The CDR3 sequence: CASSMRTAGPEAFF. As DNA, the CDR3 is TGTGCCAGTAGTATGCGGACAGCCGGCCCTGAAGCTTTCTTT. This chain links TRBV19 with TRBJ1-1, with a tentative D call TRBD1 (6 bases). The CDR3 is 14 amino acids. The ends were cut back, 3 bases at V and 6 bases at J, with 14 bases in the middle. Germline V gene lookup returns CDR1 LNHDA and CDR2 SQIVND (reference sequence).

The chain employs TRBV9 and TRBJ1-2; D is unresolved. Looked up from germline, CDR1 is SGDLS and CDR2 is YYNGEE. There are 13 residues in the CDR3. Trimming took 4 bases from V and 5 from J, leaving 12 bases between them. The chain's CDR3 is CASSLSALYGYTF. The CDR3 coding sequence is TGTGCCAGCAGCCTGTCGGCCCTATATGGCTACACCTTC.

The chain joins TRBV5-4 to TRBJ2-7; the match to TRBD2 covers 8 bases. The V gene end was trimmed by 4 bases and the J gene end by 0 bases; junction bases not matched to a gene: 6. CDR1 is SGHNT, CDR2 YYREEE, per germline (reference sequence). The CDR3 length is 15 residues. For the CDR3, the DNA is TGTGCCAGCAGCCTCAAGCGGGAGAGCTCCTACGAGCAGTACTTC. It codes for CASSLKRESSYEQYF.

This clone was recorded only once. The chain joins TRBV4-1 to TRBJ1-1; D uncertain. The germline gives CDR1 MGHRA, CDR2 YSYEKL. V lost 2 bases and J lost 8, with 9 bases in between. The CDR3 consists of 12 residues. Here the CDR3 reads CASSQRLGEAFF. CDR3 bases: TGCGCCAGCAGCCAAAGACTCGGCGAAGCTTTCTTT.

As to this clone: At one boundary the junction diverges from the germline segment, which might be a read error. The chain carries TRBV4-1 and TRBJ2-1; TRBD2 agrees at 11 bases. CDR1 MGHRA and CDR2 YSYEKL come from the germline V gene. The CDR3 runs to 16 residues. The CDR3 here is CASSQVLAGANNEQFF. For the CDR3, the DNA is TGTGCCAGCAGCCAGGTACTAGCGGGAGCTAACAATGAGCAGTTCTTC.

The chain has TRBV11-2 and TRBJ2-7; perhaps TRBD2 as D (5 bases). The CDR3 is made up of 16 amino acids. CDR1 SGHAT and CDR2 FQNNGV come from the germline V gene. Trimming took 3 bases from V and 4 from J, leaving 19 bases between them. CDR3 region: CASSFEAASHRYEQYF. In nucleotides, the CDR3 is TGTGCCAGCAGCTTTGAAGCGGCTAGCCATCGATACGAGCAGTACTTC.

The rearrangement uses TRBV28 and TRBJ2-7; unclear D gene. Trimming took off 7 bases at V and 4 bases at J, with 17 bases between the two ends. The CDR3 is 14 amino acids. Germline assignment: CDR1 MDHEN and CDR2 SYDVKM. DNA for the CDR3: TGTGCCAGCACCCTCTCGGGCACAGCTTACGAGCAGTACTTC. This gives the protein CASTLSGTAYEQYF.

V gene TRBV28 combines with J gene TRBJ2-4, with TRBD1 identical over 7 bases. The CDR3 totals 15 residues. Per germline, CDR1 MDHEN and CDR2 SYDVKM. Germline trimming cut 10 bases from V and 8 bases from J; bases unmatched to any gene: 17. This chain's CDR3 is CATNVLRQGRDIQYF. The CDR3 coding sequence is TGTGCCACCAATGTACTCCGACAGGGACGTGACATTCAGTACTTC.

This rearrangement joins TRBV5-1 to TRBJ2-7, with TRBD1 matching 7 bases. V dropped 0 bases and J dropped 1; count of bases not matched to a gene: 7. The V gene's germline CDR1 is SGHRS and CDR2 YFSETQ. The CDR3 is 16 amino acids. The chain's CDR3 is CASSLGDREVSYEQYF. CDR3 DNA sequence: TGCGCCAGCAGCTTGGGCGACAGGGAAGTGTCCTACGAGCAGTACTTC.

This chain joins TRBV27 and TRBJ2-3; D not certain. Per the germline V gene, CDR1 is MNHEY and CDR2 is SMNVEV (reference sequence). This CDR3 is 14 amino acids long. Deletions cut 3 bases from V and 0 bases from J, with 7 bases between. DNA of the CDR3: TGTGCCAGCAGTTTCGTTGGAAGCACAGATACGCAGTATTTT. Protein: CASSFVGSTDTQYF.

CDR3 region: CDIPWRVGSGTYNEQFF. The CDR3 DNA reads as TGCGACATCCCCTGGAGGGTAGGGAGTGGTACCTACAATGAGCAGTTCTTC. The V gene is TRBV4-1, the J gene TRBJ2-1, with D tentatively TRBD2 (6 bases). The CDR3 has 17 amino acids. Germline V lookup: CDR1 MGHRA, CDR2 YSYEKL.

The chain links TRBV5-6 to TRBJ2-5; D is ambiguous. Germline V gene sequence: CDR1 SGHDT, CDR2 YYEEEE. The CDR3 spans 12 residues. The V gene lost 0 bases and the J gene lost 5 bases, with 5 bases spanning the gap. For the CDR3, the DNA is TGTGCCAGCAGCTTGGGTCGGGAGACCCAGTACTTC. Translation gives CASSLGRETQYF.

V usage is TRBV9 and J usage is TRBJ2-7; 7 nucleotides align to TRBD1. Germline loops: CDR1 SGDLS, CDR2 YYNGEE. The CDR3 has 14 amino acids. Trimming at V came to 5 bases and at J to 2 bases, leaving 7 bases not matched to a gene. CDR3 DNA sequence: TGTGCCAGCAGTCGCTCGGGACAGCCCTACGAGCAGTACTTC. Amino acids: CASSRSGQPYEQYF.

The gene calls are TRBV28 and TRBJ2-2; 12 positions match TRBD2. V was pared by 8 bases and J by 3 bases, with 10 bases of the junction left unmatched. The CDR3 spans 17 residues. Germline assignment: CDR1 MDHEN and CDR2 SYDVKM. In DNA, the CDR3 is TGTGCCAGCCCGGGGACTAGCGGGTGGTTTGACACCGGGGAGCTGTTTTTT. Its protein product is CASPGTSGWFDTGELFF.

This rearrangement joins TRBV6-5 to TRBJ2-7; 10 bases agree with TRBD2. The germline CDR1 and CDR2 sequences are MNHEY and SVGAGI. V lost 6 bases to trimming and J lost 3 bases; unmatched junction nucleotides: 5. This CDR3 spans 14 amino acids. The chain's CDR3 is CASSTGLALYEQYF. The CDR3 DNA sequence: TGTGCCAGCAGCACGGGACTAGCGCTCTACGAGCAGTACTTC.

The chain links TRBV10-3 to TRBJ1-2, with no clear D. Germline V gene sequence: CDR1 ENHRY, CDR2 SYGVKD. The CDR3 is 17 residues long. Trimming stripped 0 bases from V and 4 bases from J, with 18 bases between. Written as DNA, the CDR3 is TGTGCCATCAGTGAGTCGATGAAGGCGGATTCGTCCTATGGCTACACCTTC. Its protein is CAISESMKADSSYGYTF.

The V and J genes are TRBV19 and TRBJ2-7; D might be TRBD1 (6 bases). Between the trimmed V and J ends, which lost 5 bases and 2 bases, there was a span of 19 bases. The CDR3 runs 16 residues. The germline gives CDR1 LNHDA, CDR2 SQIVND (reference sequence). CDR3 loop: CASSPTGYTATYEQYF. The CDR3 DNA reads TGTGCCAGTAGTCCCACAGGGTATACAGCGACCTACGAGCAGTACTTC.